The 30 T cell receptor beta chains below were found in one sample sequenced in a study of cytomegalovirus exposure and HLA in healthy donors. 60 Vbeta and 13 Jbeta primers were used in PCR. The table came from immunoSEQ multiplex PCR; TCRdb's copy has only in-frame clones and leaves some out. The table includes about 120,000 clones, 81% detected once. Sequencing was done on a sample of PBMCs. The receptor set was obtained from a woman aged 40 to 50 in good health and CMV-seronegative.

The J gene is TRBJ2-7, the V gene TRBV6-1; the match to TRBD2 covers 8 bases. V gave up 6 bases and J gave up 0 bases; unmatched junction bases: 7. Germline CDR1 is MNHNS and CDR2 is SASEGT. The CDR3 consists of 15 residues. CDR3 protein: CASRASSGRSYEQYF. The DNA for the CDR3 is TGTGCCAGCAGGGCCTCTAGCGGGCGCTCCTACGAGCAGTACTTC.

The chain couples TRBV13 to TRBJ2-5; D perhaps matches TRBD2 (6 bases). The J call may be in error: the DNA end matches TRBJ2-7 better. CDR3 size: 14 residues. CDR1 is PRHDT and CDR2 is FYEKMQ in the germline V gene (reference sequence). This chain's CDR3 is CASRRGGTSYEQYF. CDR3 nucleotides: TGTGCCAGCAGGCGCGGCGGGACCTCCTACGAGCAGTACTTC.

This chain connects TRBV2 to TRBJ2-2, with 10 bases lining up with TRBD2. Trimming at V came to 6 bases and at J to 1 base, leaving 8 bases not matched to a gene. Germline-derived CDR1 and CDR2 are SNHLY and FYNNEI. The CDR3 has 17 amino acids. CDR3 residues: CASRRTSGGGNTGELFF. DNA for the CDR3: TGTGCCAGCAGACGGACTAGCGGAGGGGGGAACACCGGGGAGCTGTTTTTT.

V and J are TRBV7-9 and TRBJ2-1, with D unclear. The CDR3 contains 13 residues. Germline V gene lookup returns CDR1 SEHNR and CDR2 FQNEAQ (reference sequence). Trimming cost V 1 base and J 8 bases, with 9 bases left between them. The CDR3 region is CASSLVNRDEQFF. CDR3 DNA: TGTGCCAGCAGCTTAGTGAATCGGGATGAGCAGTTCTTC.

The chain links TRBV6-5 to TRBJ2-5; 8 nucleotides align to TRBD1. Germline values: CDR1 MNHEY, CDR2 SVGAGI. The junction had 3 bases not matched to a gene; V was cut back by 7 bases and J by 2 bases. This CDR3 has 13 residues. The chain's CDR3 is CASNRGVQETQYF. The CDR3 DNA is TGTGCCAGCAACAGGGGGGTTCAAGAGACCCAGTACTTC.

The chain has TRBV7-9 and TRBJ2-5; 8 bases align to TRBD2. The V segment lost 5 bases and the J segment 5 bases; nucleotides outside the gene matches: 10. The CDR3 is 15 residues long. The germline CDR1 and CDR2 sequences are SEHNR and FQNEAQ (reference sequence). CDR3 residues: CASSPLPSGSETQYF. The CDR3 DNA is TGTGCCAGCAGCCCGCTGCCTAGCGGGTCCGAGACCCAGTACTTC.

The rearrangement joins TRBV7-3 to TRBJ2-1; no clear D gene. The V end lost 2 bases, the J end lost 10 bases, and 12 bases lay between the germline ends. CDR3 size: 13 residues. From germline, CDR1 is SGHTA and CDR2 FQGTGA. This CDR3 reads CASSLEPGSEQFF. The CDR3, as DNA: TGTGCCAGCAGCTTAGAGCCAGGAAGCGAGCAGTTCTTC. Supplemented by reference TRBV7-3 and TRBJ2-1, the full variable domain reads GAGVSQTPSNKVTEKGKYVELRCDPISGHTALYWYRQSLGQGPEFLIYFQGTGAADDSGLPNDRFFAVRPEGSVSTLKIQRTERGDSAVYLCASSLEPGSEQFFGPGTRLTVL.

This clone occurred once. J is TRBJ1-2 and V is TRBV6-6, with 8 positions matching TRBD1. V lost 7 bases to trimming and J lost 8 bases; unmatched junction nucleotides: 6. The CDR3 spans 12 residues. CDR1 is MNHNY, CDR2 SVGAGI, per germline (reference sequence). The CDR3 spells CASNPGGAGYTF. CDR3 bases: TGTGCCAGCAACCCAGGGGGCGCGGGCTACACCTTC.

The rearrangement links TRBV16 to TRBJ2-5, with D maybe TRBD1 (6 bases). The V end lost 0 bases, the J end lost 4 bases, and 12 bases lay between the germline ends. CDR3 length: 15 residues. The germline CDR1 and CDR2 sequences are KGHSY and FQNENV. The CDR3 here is CASSQSWGQGETQYF. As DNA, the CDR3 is TGTGCCAGCAGCCAATCCTGGGGGCAGGGAGAGACCCAGTACTTC.

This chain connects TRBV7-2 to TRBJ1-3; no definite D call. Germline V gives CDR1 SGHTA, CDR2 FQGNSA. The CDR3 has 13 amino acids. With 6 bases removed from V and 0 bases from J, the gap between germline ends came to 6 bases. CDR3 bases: TGTGCCAGCAGAATCGGCTCTGGAAACACCATATATTTT. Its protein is CASRIGSGNTIYF. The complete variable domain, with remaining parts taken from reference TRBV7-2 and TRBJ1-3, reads GAGVSQSPSNKVTEKGKDVELRCDPISGHTALYWYRQSLGQGLEFLIYFQGNSAPDKSGLPSDRFSAERTGGSVSTLTIQRTQQEDSAVYLCASRIGSGNTIYFGEGSWLTVV.

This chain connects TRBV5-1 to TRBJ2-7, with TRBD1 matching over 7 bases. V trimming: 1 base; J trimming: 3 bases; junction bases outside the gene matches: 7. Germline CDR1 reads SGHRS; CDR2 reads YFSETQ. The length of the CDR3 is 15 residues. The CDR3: CASSLSGTDYYEQYF. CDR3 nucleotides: TGCGCCAGCAGCTTGTCCGGGACAGATTACTACGAGCAGTACTTC.

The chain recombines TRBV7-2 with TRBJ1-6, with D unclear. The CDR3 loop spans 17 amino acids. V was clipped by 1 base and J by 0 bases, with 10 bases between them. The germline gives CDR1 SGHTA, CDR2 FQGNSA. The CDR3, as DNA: TGTGCCAGCAGCTTAGTCGGTCATAGCTCCTATAATTCACCCCTCCACTTT. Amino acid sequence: CASSLVGHSSYNSPLHF.

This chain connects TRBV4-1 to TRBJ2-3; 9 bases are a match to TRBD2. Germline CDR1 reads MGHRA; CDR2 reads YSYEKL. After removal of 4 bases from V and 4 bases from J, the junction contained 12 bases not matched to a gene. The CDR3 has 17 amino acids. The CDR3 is CASSPEKVAGASDTQYF. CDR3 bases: TGCGCCAGCAGCCCCGAGAAGGTAGCGGGAGCATCAGATACGCAGTATTTT.

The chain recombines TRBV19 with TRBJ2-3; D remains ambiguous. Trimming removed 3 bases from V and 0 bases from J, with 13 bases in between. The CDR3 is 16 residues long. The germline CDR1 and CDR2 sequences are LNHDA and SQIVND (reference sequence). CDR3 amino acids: CASSIRGSRSTDTQYF. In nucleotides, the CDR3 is TGTGCCAGTAGTATCCGCGGTAGTAGGAGCACAGATACGCAGTATTTT.

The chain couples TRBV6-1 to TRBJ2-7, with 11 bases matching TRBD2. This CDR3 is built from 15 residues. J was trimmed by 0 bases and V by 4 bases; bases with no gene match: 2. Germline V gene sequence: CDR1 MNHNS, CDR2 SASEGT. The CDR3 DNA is TGTGCCAGCAGTGGAGGACTAGCGGGCTCCTACGAGCAGTACTTC. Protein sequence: CASSGGLAGSYEQYF.

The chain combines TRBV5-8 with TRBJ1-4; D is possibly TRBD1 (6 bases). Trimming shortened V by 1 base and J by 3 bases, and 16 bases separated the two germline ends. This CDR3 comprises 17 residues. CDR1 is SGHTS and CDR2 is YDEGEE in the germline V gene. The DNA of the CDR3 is TGTGCCAGCAGCTTGTGGTCCGGGGGGGCCCCTAATGAAAAACTGTTTTTT. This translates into CASSLWSGGAPNEKLFF.

DNA of the CDR3: TGTGCCAGCAGCTTGGGAACCCGCCAGGGGGCATATGGCTACACCTTC. Protein sequence: CASSLGTRQGAYGYTF. The gene calls are TRBV5-8 and TRBJ1-2, with TRBD1 identical over 8 bases. This CDR3 contains 16 residues. Germline V gives CDR1 SGHTS, CDR2 YDEGEE. V lost 0 bases, J lost 5 bases, and 9 bases stayed unmatched. Looking up the rest from reference TRBV5-8 and TRBJ1-2 gives the full variable domain: EAGVTQSPTHLIKTRGQQATLRCSPISGHTSVYWYQQALGLGLQFLLWYDEGEERNRGNFPPRFSGRQFPNYSSELNVNALELEDSALYLCASSLGTRQGAYGYTFGSGTRLTVV.

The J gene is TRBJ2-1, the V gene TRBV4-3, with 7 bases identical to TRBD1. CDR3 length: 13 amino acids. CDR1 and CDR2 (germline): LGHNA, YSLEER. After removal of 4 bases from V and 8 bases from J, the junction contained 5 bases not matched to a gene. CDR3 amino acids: CASSPDRDDEQFF. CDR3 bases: TGCGCCAGCAGCCCTGACAGGGATGATGAGCAGTTCTTC.

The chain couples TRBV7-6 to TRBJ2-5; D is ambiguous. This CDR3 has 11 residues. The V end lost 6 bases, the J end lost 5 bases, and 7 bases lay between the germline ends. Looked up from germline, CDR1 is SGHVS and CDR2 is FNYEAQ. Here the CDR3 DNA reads TGTGCCAGCAGACAAAAGGAGACCCAGTACTTC. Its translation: CASRQKETQYF.

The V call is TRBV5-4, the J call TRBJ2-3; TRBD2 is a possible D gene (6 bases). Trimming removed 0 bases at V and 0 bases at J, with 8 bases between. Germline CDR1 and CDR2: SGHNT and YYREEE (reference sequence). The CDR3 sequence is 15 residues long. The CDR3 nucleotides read TGTGCCAGCAGCTTGGGGGCGGGGAGCACAGATACGCAGTATTTT. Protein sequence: CASSLGAGSTDTQYF.

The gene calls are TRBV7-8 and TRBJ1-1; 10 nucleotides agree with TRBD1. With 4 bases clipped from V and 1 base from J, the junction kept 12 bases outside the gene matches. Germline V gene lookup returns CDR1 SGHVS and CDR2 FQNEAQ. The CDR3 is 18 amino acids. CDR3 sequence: CASSYGRDRGGPNTEAFF. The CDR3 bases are TGTGCCAGCAGCTACGGTCGGGACAGGGGTGGTCCGAACACTGAAGCTTTCTTT.

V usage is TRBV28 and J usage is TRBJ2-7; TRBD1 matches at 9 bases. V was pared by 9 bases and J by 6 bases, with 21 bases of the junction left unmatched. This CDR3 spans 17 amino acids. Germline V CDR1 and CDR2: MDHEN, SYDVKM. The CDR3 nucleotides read TGTGCCAGGCCCCGGGACAGGGTTGATAATGGGAGCGGCGAGCAGTACTTC. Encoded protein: CARPRDRVDNGSGEQYF.

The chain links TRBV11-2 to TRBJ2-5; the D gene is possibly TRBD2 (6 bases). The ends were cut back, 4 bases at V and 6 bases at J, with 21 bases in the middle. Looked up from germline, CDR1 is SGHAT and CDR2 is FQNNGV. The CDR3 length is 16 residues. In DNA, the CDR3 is TGTGCCAGCAGCTCCTTTCTCGACGCAGGCGGGAAGACCCAGTACTTC. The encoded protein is CASSSFLDAGGKTQYF.

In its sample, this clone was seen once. CDR3 in DNA: TGTGCCAGCAGTAGCGAGTCAGCTCAAGCTTACAATGAGCAGTTCTTC. It is translated as CASSSESAQAYNEQFF. V gene TRBV7-9 combines with J gene TRBJ2-1; TRBD2 might be the D (5 bases). Trimming stripped 6 bases from V and 4 bases from J, with 19 bases between. Germline V gene data show CDR1 as SEHNR and CDR2 as FQNEAQ (reference sequence). The CDR3 extends over 16 amino acids. Full variable domain (outside the CDR3, taken from reference TRBV7-9 and TRBJ2-1): DTGVSQNPRHKITKRGQNVTFRCDPISEHNRLYWYRQTLGQGPEFLTYFQNEAQLEKSRLLSDRFSAERPKGSFSTLEIQRTEQGDSAMYLCASSSESAQAYNEQFFGPGTRLTVL.

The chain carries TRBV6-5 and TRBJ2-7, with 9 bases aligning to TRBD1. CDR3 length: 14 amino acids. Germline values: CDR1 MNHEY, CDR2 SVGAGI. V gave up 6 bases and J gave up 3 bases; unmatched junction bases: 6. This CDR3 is CASSRQGVFYEQYF. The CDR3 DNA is TGTGCCAGCAGCCGACAGGGGGTCTTCTACGAGCAGTACTTC.

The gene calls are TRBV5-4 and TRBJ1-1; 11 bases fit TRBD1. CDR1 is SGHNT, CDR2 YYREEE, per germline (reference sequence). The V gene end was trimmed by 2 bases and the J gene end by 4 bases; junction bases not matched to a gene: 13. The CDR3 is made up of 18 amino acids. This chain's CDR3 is CASSFYLRTGGATTEAFF. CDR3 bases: TGTGCCAGCAGCTTCTACCTCCGGACAGGGGGCGCTACCACTGAAGCTTTCTTT.

For the CDR3, the DNA is TGTGCCAGCAGCTTAGGGTCCGAGGGTAGCTGGTATGGCTACACCTTC. Amino acids: CASSLGSEGSWYGYTF. This chain uses TRBV13 with TRBJ1-2, with D hard to call. The CDR3 contains 16 residues. The V end lost 0 bases, the J end lost 5 bases, and 16 bases lay between the germline ends. Germline values: CDR1 PRHDT, CDR2 FYEKMQ (reference sequence).

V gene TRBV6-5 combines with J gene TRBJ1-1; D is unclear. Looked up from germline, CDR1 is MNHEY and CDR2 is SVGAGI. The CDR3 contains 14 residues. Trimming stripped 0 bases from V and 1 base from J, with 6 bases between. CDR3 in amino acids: CASSYSAENTEAFF. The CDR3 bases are TGTGCCAGCAGTTACTCGGCCGAGAACACTGAAGCTTTCTTT.

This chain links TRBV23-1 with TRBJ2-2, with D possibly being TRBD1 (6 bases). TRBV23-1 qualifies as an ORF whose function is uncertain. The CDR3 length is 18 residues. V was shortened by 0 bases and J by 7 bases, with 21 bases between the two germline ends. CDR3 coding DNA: TGCGCCAGCAGTCAATCGATGGCCCACACAGGGTTGGGCGGGGAGCTGTTTTTT. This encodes CASSQSMAHTGLGGELFF.

Here the CDR3 reads CASSSIGTNSYEQYF. The CDR3 DNA follows: TGTGCCAGCAGTTCTATCGGGACAAATTCCTACGAGCAGTACTTC. The chain combines TRBV2 with TRBJ2-5; D perhaps matches TRBD1 (6 bases). The J call may be in error: the DNA end matches TRBJ2-7 better. Germline CDR1 and CDR2: SNHLY and FYNNEI. This CDR3 is built from 15 residues.